This is a list of T cell receptor beta chains from one sample in a study of control samples from healthy donors and cancer patients. The assay was immunoSEQ multiplex PCR, and TCRdb's table has in-frame clones only and misses some. Of about 220,000 clones in the sample, about 94% were seen once. The sequenced material came from blood. These receptors all come from a man aged 50 to 59 in good health. Both conserved end residues are trimmed from each CDR3. Fields, in order: J gene, V gene, CDR3 protein.

>TRBJ1-3|TRBV28
ASSSRSIPSGNTIY
>TRBJ1-3|TRBV6-5
ASSQDSKGHTIY
>TRBJ1-5|TRBV7-2
ASRTGFEQPQH
>TRBJ2-4|TRBV6-5
ASGYFSGGAKNIQY
>TRBJ1-5|TRBV28
ASVTQGNQPQH
>TRBJ2-5|TRBV24-1
ATSDLKGETQY
>TRBJ1-2|TRBV28
ASSTGTYGYT
>TRBJ1-5|TRBV9
ASSVGRGNQPQH
>TRBJ2-7|TRBV18
ASSPSQRYEQY
>TRBJ1-2|TRBV2
ASSEAANYGYT
>TRBJ2-1|TRBV7-8
ASSLKGQRISYNEQF
>TRBJ2-1|TRBV11-2
ASSLRVGGDEQF
>TRBJ1-2|TRBV19
ASSISTGGGYGYT
>TRBJ1-1|TRBV18
ASSPVTGQGTEAF
>TRBJ2-7|TRBV10-1
ASSEIGGNEQY
>TRBJ1-5|TRBV19
ASSMSYARTGYIQPQH
>TRBJ2-2|TRBV5-5
ASSFTGYPGELF
>TRBJ1-2|TRBV28
ASARGRVGYGYT
>TRBJ2-3|TRBV5-1
ASSQDLQGRLIEY
>TRBJ1-5|TRBV24-1
ATSDSDRINQPQH
>TRBJ1-6|TRBV10-3
AISEGTSPLH
>TRBJ1-4|TRBV18
ASSQGTGMGEKLF
>TRBJ2-3|TRBV24-1
ATSDFVARGQDTQY
>TRBJ2-3|TRBV3-1/TRBV3-2
ASSPRGRDTQY
>TRBJ1-1|TRBV5-1
ASSLGDRGWTEAF
>TRBJ2-5|TRBV7-6
ASSRGQGGKETQY
>TRBJ1-5|TRBV2
ASSFYSNQPQH
>TRBJ1-3|TRBV10-3
AIWDATPSGNTIY
>TRBJ2-1|TRBV11-3
ASSLGQARNEQF
>TRBJ2-7|TRBV12-3/TRBV12-4
ASSSRGEQY
>TRBJ2-4|TRBV9
ASSPTVVREAKNIQY
>TRBJ2-7|TRBV20-1
SSTGDHEQY
>TRBJ2-5|TRBV4-3
ASSQEGRDGETQY
>TRBJ2-3|TRBV18
ASSPQTDTQY
>TRBJ1-1|TRBV3-1/TRBV3-2
ASSQGRMNTEAF
>TRBJ2-3|TRBV24-1
ATSDLKTNRGSTDTQY
>TRBJ1-1|TRBV9
ASSATPRDTEAF
>TRBJ1-1|TRBV27
ASSSYGTEAF
>TRBJ1-5|TRBV19
ASSIASGVQPQH
>TRBJ1-4|TRBV7-9
ASSHGGLDRNEKLF
>TRBJ1-2|TRBV5-1
ASSAGHRSTDYGYT
>TRBJ1-1|TRBV7-8
ASSPVGGFDTEAF
>TRBJ2-2|TRBV11-3
ASSLDRDTGELF
>TRBJ1-1|TRBV11-2
ASSPRGWGVRDTEAF
>TRBJ2-1|TRBV14
ASSQGGVRTSGYNEQF
>TRBJ2-7|TRBV5-6
ASNRAGGLYEQY
>TRBJ2-3|TRBV28
ASRTALAGTDTQY
>TRBJ1-1|TRBV19
ASRQNEGKGIKRQGTEAF
>TRBJ2-2|TRBV5-6
ASSLGSNTGELF
>TRBJ2-5|TRBV9
ASSVEGWGMETQY